These 2 T cell receptor beta chains came from one sample sequenced in a study of cytotoxic CD8 clonotypes in ibrutinib-treated CLL. Only in-frame clones appear in the TCRdb table, and some are missing; sequencing was by immunoSEQ multiplex PCR. The sample holds some 130,000 clones; about 78% are singletons and the top ten take 5% to 5.5%. The sample here was PBMCs, taken after 24 months of ibrutinib treatment. The receptors here all came from a human donor with chronic lymphocytic leukemia.

This chain connects TRBV28 to TRBJ1-2; maybe TRBD1 (5 bases). Deletions cut 3 bases from V and 9 bases from J, with 17 bases between. The CDR3 has 14 amino acids. CDR1 is MDHEN and CDR2 is SYDVKM in the germline V gene. The CDR3 bases are TGTGCCAGCAGTTTGGGACTCCCACCCGTTCGCTACACCTTC. Its protein is CASSLGLPPVRYTF.

The chain employs TRBV7-3 and TRBJ2-1; maybe TRBD2 (6 bases). Trimming shortened V by 4 bases and J by 9 bases, and 16 bases separated the two germline ends. CDR3 length: 14 residues. In germline, CDR1 is SGHTA, CDR2 FQGTGA. CDR3 protein: CASSSGGGVGEQFF. CDR3 DNA sequence: TGTGCCAGCAGCTCCGGGGGTGGAGTCGGTGAGCAGTTCTTC.